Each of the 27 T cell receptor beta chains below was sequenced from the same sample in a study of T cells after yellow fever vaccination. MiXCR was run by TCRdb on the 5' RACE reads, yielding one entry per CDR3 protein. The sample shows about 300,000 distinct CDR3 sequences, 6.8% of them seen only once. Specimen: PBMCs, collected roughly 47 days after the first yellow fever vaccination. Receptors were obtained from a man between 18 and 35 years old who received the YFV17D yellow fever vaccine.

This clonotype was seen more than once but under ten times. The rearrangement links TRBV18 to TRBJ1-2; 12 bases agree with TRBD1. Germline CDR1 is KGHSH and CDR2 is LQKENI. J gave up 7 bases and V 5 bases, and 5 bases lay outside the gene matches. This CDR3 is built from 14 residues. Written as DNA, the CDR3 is TGTGCCAGCTCAACGGGACAGGGGGCTGGTGGCTACACCTTC. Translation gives CASSTGQGAGGYTF.

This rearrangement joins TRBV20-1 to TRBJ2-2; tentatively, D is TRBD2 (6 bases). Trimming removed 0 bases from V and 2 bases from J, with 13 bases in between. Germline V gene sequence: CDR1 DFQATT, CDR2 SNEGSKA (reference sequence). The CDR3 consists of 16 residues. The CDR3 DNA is TGCAGTGCTAGAGATCTGGGCGGGGCCAACACCGGGGAGCTGTTTTTT. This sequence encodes CSARDLGGANTGELFF.

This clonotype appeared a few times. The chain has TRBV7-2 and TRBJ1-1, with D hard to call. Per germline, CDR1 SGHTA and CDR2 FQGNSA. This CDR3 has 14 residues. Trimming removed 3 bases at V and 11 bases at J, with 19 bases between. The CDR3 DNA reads TGTGCCAGCAGCTTCCCGACGGAAACCGCGGGCGCTTTCTTT. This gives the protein CASSFPTETAGAFF.

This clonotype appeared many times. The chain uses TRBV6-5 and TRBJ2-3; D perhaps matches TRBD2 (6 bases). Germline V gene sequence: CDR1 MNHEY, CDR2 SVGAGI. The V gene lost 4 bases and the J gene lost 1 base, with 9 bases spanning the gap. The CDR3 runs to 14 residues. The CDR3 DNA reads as TGTGCCAGCAGTTCCCCGGGGGGCACAGATACGCAGTATTTT. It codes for CASSSPGGTDTQYF.

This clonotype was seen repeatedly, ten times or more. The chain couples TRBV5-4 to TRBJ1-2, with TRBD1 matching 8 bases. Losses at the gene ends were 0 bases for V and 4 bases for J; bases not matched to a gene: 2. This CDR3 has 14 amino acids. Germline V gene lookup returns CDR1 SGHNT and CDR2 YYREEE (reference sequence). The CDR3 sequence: CASSLGQGSYGYTF. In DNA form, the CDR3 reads TGTGCCAGCAGCTTGGGACAGGGGAGCTATGGCTACACCTTC.

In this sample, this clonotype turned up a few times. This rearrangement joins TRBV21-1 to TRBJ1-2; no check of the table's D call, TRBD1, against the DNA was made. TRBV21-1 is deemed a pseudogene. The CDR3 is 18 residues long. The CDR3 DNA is TGTGCCAGCAGCAAAGAAAAGGACAGGGGGCTGTCCAACTATGGCTACACCTTC. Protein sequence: CASSKEKDRGLSNYGYTF.

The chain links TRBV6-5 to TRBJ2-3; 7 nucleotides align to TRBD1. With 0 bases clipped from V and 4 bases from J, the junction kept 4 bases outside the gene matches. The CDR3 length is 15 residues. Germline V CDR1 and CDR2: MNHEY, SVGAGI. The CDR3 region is CASSYSRGLPDTQYF. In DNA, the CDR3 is TGTGCCAGCAGTTACTCGAGGGGGCTACCAGATACGCAGTATTTT.

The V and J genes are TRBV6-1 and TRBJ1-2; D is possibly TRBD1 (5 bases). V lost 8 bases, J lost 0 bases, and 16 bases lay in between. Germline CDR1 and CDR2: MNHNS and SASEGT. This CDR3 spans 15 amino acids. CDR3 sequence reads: CASLPQGSTNYGYTF. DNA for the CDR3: TGTGCCAGCTTACCCCAGGGTTCCACTAACTATGGCTACACCTTC.

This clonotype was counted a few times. CDR3 bases: TGTGCCAGCGGATTGGACAGGGGGGGTGAGCAGTTCTTC. This translates into CASGLDRGGEQFF. The J gene is TRBJ2-1, the V gene TRBV2; 10 bases are a match to TRBD1. Trimming at V came to 8 bases and at J to 9 bases, leaving 7 bases not matched to a gene. The length of the CDR3 is 13 residues. Germline V lookup: CDR1 SNHLY, CDR2 FYNNEI.

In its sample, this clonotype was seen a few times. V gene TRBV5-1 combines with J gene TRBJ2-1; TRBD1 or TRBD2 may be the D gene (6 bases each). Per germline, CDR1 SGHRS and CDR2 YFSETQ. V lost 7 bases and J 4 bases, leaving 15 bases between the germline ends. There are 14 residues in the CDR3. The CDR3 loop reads CASAPGATYNEQFF. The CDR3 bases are TGCGCCAGCGCGCCGGGGGCGACTTACAATGAGCAGTTCTTC.

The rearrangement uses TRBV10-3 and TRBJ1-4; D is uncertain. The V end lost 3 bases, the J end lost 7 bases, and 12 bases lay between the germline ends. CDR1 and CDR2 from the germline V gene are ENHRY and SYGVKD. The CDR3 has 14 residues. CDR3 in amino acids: CAISELLGSEKLFF. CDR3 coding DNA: TGTGCCATCAGTGAATTACTGGGGTCTGAAAAACTGTTTTTT.

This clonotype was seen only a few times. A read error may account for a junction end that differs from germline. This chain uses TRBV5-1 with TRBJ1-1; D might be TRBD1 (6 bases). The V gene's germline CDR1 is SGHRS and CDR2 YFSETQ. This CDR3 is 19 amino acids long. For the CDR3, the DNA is TGCGCCAGCAGTTTGGGCCGGAGATATTTACAGGGACTGAACACTGAAGCTTTCTTT. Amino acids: CASSLGRRYLQGLNTEAFF. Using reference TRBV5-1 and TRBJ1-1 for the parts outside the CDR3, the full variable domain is KAGVTQTPRYLIKTRGQQVTLSCSPISGHRSVSWYQQTPGQGLQFLFEYFSETQRNKGNFPGRFSGRQFSNSRSEMNVSTLELGDSALYLCASSLGRRYLQGLNTEAFFGQGTRLTVV.

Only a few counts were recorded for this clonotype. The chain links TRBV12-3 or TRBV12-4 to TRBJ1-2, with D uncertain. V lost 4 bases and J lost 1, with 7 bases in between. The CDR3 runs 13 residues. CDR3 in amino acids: CASSSRNNYGYTF. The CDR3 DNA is TGTGCCAGCAGTTCCCGGAATAACTATGGCTACACCTTC.

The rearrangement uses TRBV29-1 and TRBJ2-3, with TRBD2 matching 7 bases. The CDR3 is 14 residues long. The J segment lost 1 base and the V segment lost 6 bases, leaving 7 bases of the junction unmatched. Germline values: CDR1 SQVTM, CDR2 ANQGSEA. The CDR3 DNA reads TGCAGCGTCCTAGGCGGGAGACGCACAGATACGCAGTATTTT. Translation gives CSVLGGRRTDTQYF.

CDR3 loop: CASSHGFETQYF. Written as DNA, the CDR3 is TGTGCCAGCAGCCACGGCTTTGAAACGCAGTATTTT. The chain recombines TRBV3-1 with TRBJ2-3; D not certain. The V gene lost 3 bases and the J gene lost 9 bases, with 10 bases spanning the gap. CDR3 length equals 12 residues. Germline CDR1 reads LGHDT; CDR2 reads YNNKEL (reference sequence).

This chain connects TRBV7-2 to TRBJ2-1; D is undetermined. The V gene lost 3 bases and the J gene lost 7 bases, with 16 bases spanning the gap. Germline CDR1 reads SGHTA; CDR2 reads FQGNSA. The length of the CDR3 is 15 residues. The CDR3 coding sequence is TGTGCCAGCAGCTTCAGTTCCGGGCCGCCAAATGAGCAGTTCTTC. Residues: CASSFSSGPPNEQFF.

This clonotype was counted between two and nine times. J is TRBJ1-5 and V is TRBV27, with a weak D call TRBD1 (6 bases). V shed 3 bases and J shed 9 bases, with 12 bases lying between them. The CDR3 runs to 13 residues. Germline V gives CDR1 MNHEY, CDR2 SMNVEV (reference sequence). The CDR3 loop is CASSFTGGGPQHF. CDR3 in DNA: TGTGCCAGCAGTTTCACAGGAGGGGGGCCCCAGCATTTT.

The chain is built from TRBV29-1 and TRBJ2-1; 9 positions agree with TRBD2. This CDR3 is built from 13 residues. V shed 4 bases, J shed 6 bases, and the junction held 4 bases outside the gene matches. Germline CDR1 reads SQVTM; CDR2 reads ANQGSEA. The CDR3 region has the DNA TGCAGCGTTGTAGGTAGCGGGGGCAATGAGCAGTTCTTC. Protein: CSVVGSGGNEQFF.

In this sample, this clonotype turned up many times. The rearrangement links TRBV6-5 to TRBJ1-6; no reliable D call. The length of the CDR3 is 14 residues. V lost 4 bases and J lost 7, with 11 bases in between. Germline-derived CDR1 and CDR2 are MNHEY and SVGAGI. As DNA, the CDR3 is TGTGCCAGCAGTTTGGGTTACGGAAATTCACCCCTCCACTTT. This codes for CASSLGYGNSPLHF.

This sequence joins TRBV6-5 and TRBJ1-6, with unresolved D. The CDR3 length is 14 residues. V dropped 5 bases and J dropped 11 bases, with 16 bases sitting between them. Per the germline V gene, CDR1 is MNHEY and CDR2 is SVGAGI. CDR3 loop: CASSNPLARAPLHF. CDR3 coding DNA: TGTGCCAGCAGTAACCCCTTGGCAAGGGCACCCCTCCACTTT.

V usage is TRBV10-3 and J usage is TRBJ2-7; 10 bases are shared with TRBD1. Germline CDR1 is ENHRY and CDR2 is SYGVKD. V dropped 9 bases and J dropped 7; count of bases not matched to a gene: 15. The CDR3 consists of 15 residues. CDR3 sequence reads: CAMGAGGQGMWEQYF. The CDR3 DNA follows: TGTGCCATGGGGGCCGGGGGACAGGGGATGTGGGAGCAGTACTTC.

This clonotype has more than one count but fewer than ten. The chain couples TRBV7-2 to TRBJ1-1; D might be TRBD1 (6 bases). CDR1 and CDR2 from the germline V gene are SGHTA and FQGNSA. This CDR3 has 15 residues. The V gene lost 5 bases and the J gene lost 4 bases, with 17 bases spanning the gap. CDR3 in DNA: TGTGCCAGCAGCCCCCGACCGGGCAGGGGCACTGAAGCTTTCTTT. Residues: CASSPRPGRGTEAFF.

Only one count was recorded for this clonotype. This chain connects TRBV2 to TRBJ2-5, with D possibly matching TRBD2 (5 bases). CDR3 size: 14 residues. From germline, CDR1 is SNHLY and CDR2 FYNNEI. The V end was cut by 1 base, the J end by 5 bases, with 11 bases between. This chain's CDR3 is CASSEDWEQETQYF. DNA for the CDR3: TGTGCCAGCAGTGAAGATTGGGAGCAGGAGACCCAGTACTTC.

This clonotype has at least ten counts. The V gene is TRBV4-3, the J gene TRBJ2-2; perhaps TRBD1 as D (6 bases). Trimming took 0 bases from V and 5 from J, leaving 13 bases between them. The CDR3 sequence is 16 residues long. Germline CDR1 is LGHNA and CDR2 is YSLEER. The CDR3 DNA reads TGCGCCAGCAGCCAAGATTTGGGACACGAAACCGGGGAGCTGTTTTTT. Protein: CASSQDLGHETGELFF.

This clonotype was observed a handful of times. Here the CDR3 DNA reads TGTGCCAGCAGCGTAGGAGCTAGCGGGGGGGCCTGGTTGGAGACCCAGTACTTC. As protein: CASSVGASGGAWLETQYF. The gene calls are TRBV9 and TRBJ2-5; TRBD2 agrees at 12 bases. Germline V gene data show CDR1 as SGDLS and CDR2 as YYNGEE. With V trimmed by 0 bases and J by 5 bases, 11 bases remained unmatched. This CDR3 is built from 18 residues.

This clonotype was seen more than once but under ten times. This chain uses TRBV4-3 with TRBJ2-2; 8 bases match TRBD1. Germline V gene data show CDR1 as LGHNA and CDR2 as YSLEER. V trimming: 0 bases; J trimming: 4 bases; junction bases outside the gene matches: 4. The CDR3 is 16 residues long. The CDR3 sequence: CASSQDAGQATGELFF. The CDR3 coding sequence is TGCGCCAGCAGCCAAGACGCGGGACAGGCCACCGGGGAGCTGTTTTTT.

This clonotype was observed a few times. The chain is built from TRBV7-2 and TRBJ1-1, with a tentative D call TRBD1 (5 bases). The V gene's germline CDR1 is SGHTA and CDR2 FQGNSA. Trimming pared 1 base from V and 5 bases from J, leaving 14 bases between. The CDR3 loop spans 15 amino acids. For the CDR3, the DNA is TGTGCCAGCAGCTTAGTGGTGGGGGAGGGTACTGAAGCTTTCTTT. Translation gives CASSLVVGEGTEAFF.